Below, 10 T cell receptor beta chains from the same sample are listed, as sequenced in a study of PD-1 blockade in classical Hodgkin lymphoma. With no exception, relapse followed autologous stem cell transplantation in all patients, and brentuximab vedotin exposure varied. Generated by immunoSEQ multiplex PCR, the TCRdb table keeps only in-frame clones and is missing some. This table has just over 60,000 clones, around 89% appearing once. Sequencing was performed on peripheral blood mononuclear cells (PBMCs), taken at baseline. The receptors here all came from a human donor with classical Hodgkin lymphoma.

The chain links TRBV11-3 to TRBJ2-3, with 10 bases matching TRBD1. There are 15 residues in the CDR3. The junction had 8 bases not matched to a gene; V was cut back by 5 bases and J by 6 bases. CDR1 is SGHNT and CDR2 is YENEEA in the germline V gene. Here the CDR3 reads CASSGRQGARDTQYF. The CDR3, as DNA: TGTGCCAGCAGCGGACGACAGGGGGCGCGCGATACGCAGTATTTT.

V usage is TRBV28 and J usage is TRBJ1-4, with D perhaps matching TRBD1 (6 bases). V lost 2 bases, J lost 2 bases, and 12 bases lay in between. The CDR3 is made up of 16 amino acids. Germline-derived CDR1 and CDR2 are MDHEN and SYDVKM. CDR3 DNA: TGTGCCAGCAGTTTAGCCCTCAGGGGCACTAATGAAAAACTGTTTTTT. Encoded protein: CASSLALRGTNEKLFF.

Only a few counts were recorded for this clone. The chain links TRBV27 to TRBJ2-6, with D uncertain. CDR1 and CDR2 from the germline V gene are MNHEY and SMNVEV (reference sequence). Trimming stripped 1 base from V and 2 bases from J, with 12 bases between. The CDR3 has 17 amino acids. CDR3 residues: CASSLYPDLPGANVLTF. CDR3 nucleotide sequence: TGTGCCAGCAGTTTATACCCGGATCTACCTGGGGCCAACGTCCTGACTTTC. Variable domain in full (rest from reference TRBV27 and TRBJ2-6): EAQVTQNPRYLITVTGKKLTVTCSQNMNHEYMSWYRQDPGLGLRQIYYSMNVEVTDKGDVPEGYKVSRKEKRNFPLILESPSPNQTSLYFCASSLYPDLPGANVLTFGAGSRLTVL.

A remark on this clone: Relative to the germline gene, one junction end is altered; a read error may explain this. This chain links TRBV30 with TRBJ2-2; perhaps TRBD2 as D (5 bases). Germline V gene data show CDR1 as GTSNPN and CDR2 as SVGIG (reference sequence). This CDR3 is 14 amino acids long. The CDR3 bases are TGTGCCTGGAGTTTGTGGGCTGAACACCGGGGAGCTGTTTTT. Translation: CAWSLWAEHRGAVF.

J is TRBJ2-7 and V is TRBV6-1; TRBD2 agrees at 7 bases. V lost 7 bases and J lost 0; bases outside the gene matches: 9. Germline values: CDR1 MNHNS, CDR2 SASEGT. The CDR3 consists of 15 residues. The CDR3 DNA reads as TGTGCCAGCATGGTACTAAGCGGGGTCTCCTACGAGCAGTACTTC. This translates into CASMVLSGVSYEQYF.

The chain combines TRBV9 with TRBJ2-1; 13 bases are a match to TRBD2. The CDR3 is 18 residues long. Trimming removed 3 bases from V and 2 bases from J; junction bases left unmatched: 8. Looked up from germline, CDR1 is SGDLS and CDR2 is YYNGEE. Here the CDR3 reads CASSAAGTSGVAYNEQFF. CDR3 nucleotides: TGTGCCAGCAGCGCCGCAGGGACTAGCGGGGTGGCCTACAATGAGCAGTTCTTC. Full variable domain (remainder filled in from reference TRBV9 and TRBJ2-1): DSGVTQTPKHLITATGQRVTLRCSPRSGDLSVYWYQQSLDQGLQFLIQYYNGEERAKGNILERFSAQQFPDLHSELNLSSLELGDSALYFCASSAAGTSGVAYNEQFFGPGTRLTVL.

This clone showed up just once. The CDR3 is CASTIGPTVNTGELFF. For the CDR3, the DNA is TGTGCCAGTACGATTGGCCCGACAGTAAACACCGGGGAGCTGTTTTTT. The rearrangement uses TRBV7-2 and TRBJ2-2, with D perhaps matching TRBD1 (5 bases). In germline, CDR1 is SGHTA, CDR2 FQGNSA. The CDR3 is made up of 16 amino acids. V was pared by 9 bases and J by 2 bases, with 19 bases between.

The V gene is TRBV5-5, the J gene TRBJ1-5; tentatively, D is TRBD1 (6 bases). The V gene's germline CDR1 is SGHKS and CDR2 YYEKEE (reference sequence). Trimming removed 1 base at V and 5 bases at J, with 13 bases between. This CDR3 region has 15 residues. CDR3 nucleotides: TGTGCCAGCAGCTTGTCAACAGGGCGGGATCAGCCCCAGCATTTT. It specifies CASSLSTGRDQPQHF.

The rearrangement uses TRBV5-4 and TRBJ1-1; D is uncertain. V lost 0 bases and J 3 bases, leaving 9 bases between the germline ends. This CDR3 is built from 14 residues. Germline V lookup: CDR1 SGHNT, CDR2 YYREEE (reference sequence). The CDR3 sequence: CASSLAVGYTEAFF. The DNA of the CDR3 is TGTGCCAGCAGCTTGGCCGTCGGTTACACTGAAGCTTTCTTT.

The CDR3 sequence is CASSLRTRVVGDTQYF. The CDR3 coding sequence is TGTGCCAGCAGCCTAAGGACTAGGGTAGTCGGAGATACGCAGTATTTT. The chain combines TRBV4-2 with TRBJ2-3, with 7 positions matching TRBD2. The germline gives CDR1 LGHNA, CDR2 YNFKEQ. Trimming removed 4 bases from V and 5 bases from J; junction bases left unmatched: 12. The CDR3 has 16 residues.